The 15 T cell receptor beta chains below all came from one sample that was sequenced in a study of technical replicates of blood from a handful of donors. Clones were read by immunoSEQ multiplex PCR, and TCRdb kept only the in-frame ones, dropping some. This table has about 54,000 clones, 94% appearing once. Sequenced material: T cells isolated from PBMCs. These receptors were taken from a human donor in good health.

This chain joins TRBV6-6 and TRBJ2-7; 7 bases line up with TRBD1. Trimming took 7 bases from V and 3 from J; bases not matched to a gene: 6. The CDR3 extends over 13 amino acids. Germline CDR1 and CDR2: MNHNY and SVGAGI (reference sequence). CDR3 nucleotides: TGTGCCAGCACCAATGACAGGGTCTACGAGCAGTACTTC. Protein sequence: CASTNDRVYEQYF.

This clone was seen only once. The rearrangement uses TRBV6-6 and TRBJ1-2, with no clear D. CDR1 and CDR2 (germline): MNHNY, SVGAGI (reference sequence). There are 12 residues in the CDR3. V was trimmed by 10 bases and J by 7 bases, leaving 16 bases between them. The DNA for the CDR3 is TGTGCCACCTTATTATTAGAGGGTGGCTACACCTTC. Amino acid sequence: CATLLLEGGYTF.

This rearrangement joins TRBV7-8 to TRBJ1-1; no reliable D call. V shed 1 base and J shed 3 bases, with 12 bases lying between them. This CDR3 is built from 15 residues. Germline V gene sequence: CDR1 SGHVS, CDR2 FQNEAQ. The CDR3 DNA reads as TGTGCCAGCAGCTTAGTATATGGGCTCGACACTGAAGCTTTCTTT. This codes for CASSLVYGLDTEAFF.

This clone showed up just once. The rearrangement joins TRBV7-6 to TRBJ1-4, with TRBD1 identical over 7 bases. J gave up 4 bases and V 1 base, and 0 bases lay outside the gene matches. Germline loops: CDR1 SGHVS, CDR2 FNYEAQ. The CDR3 covers 14 residues. The CDR3 sequence is CASSLDRGNEKLFF. DNA for the CDR3: TGTGCCAGCAGCTTAGACAGGGGTAATGAAAAACTGTTTTTT.

Concerning this clone itself: The junction and the germline gene differ at one end; a read error may be behind it. The V call is TRBV28, the J call TRBJ1-5; 7 bases fit TRBD1. The CDR3 loop spans 16 amino acids. CDR1 is MDHEN, CDR2 SYDVKM, per germline. In nucleotides, the CDR3 is TGTGCCGGCAGTTTCCTGGGACAGTATAGCAATCAGCCCCAGCATTTT. The encoded protein is CAGSFLGQYSNQPQHF.

The chain carries TRBV7-8 and TRBJ1-2; 12 positions agree with TRBD1. The CDR3 spans 15 residues. The V segment lost 4 bases and the J segment 7 bases; nucleotides outside the gene matches: 7. Germline V gives CDR1 SGHVS, CDR2 FQNEAQ. CDR3 amino acids: CASSSGQGAPGGYTF. Here the CDR3 DNA reads TGTGCCAGCAGCTCGGGACAGGGGGCTCCAGGTGGCTACACCTTC.

The rearrangement links TRBV7-9 to TRBJ2-3; weak D call: TRBD2 (5 bases). The germline V gene has CDR1 SEHNR and CDR2 FQNEAQ (reference sequence). V lost 3 bases, J lost 0 bases, and 10 bases lay in between. The length of the CDR3 is 15 residues. The CDR3 DNA is TGTGCCAGCAGCTTCCATGGACTCAGCACAGATACGCAGTATTTT. Its protein product is CASSFHGLSTDTQYF.

The chain joins TRBV9 to TRBJ2-2, with D maybe TRBD2 (5 bases). V dropped 2 bases and J dropped 0 bases, with 8 bases sitting between them. The germline gives CDR1 SGDLS, CDR2 YYNGEE. The CDR3 runs to 15 residues. The CDR3 loop reads CASSVRGANTGELFF. The CDR3 DNA reads as TGTGCCAGCAGCGTTCGGGGTGCGAACACCGGGGAGCTGTTTTTT.

The rearrangement joins TRBV6-5 to TRBJ2-7, with D possibly matching TRBD2 (6 bases). This CDR3 is built from 14 residues. Per the germline V gene, CDR1 is MNHEY and CDR2 is SVGAGI. V was clipped by 5 bases and J by 0 bases, with 11 bases between them. This chain's CDR3 is CASSRDWSSYEQYF. In DNA form, the CDR3 reads TGTGCCAGCAGTCGGGACTGGAGCTCCTACGAGCAGTACTTC.

The rearrangement uses TRBV5-5 and TRBJ1-5; D uncertain. From germline, CDR1 is SGHKS and CDR2 YYEKEE (reference sequence). This CDR3 spans 15 amino acids. V was trimmed by 3 bases and J by 4 bases, leaving 14 bases between them. DNA of the CDR3: TGTGCCAGCAGCTGGCGGGCGACGGCGAATCAGCCCCAGCATTTT. Translation: CASSWRATANQPQHF.

This clone showed up just a few times. V is TRBV5-6 and J is TRBJ1-1, with 8 nucleotides matching TRBD1. In germline, CDR1 is SGHDT, CDR2 YYEEEE. V lost 4 bases to trimming and J lost 6 bases; unmatched junction nucleotides: 11. CDR3 length equals 15 residues. The CDR3 sequence is CASSPSPGGVPEAFF. CDR3 nucleotide sequence: TGTGCCAGCAGCCCTTCCCCAGGGGGCGTCCCTGAAGCTTTCTTT. The full variable domain, with the rest looked up from reference TRBV5-6 and TRBJ1-1, is DAGVTQSPTHLIKTRGQQVTLRCSPKSGHDTVSWYQQALGQGPQFIFQYYEEEERQRGNFPDRFSGHQFPNYSSELNVNALLLGDSALYLCASSPSPGGVPEAFFGQGTRLTVV.

The genes are TRBV28 and TRBJ2-3; D perhaps matches TRBD1 (6 bases). This CDR3 has 14 amino acids. V was clipped by 3 bases and J by 4 bases, with 11 bases between them. Germline assignment: CDR1 MDHEN and CDR2 SYDVKM. As DNA, the CDR3 is TGTGCCAGCAGTTTGGTGGGGGCTTCAGATACGCAGTATTTT. Translated, it gives CASSLVGASDTQYF.

J is TRBJ2-5 and V is TRBV11-3; maybe TRBD1 (5 bases). The CDR3 is made up of 15 amino acids. In germline, CDR1 is SGHNT, CDR2 YENEEA. V lost 6 bases and J lost 4, with 18 bases in between. The CDR3 DNA is TGTGCCAGCAGTCCCCAGGGCCTGAGGCGAGAGACCCAGTACTTC. The encoded protein is CASSPQGLRRETQYF.

The chain carries TRBV7-8 and TRBJ1-5; tentative D call: TRBD1 (6 bases). The V gene's germline CDR1 is SGHVS and CDR2 FQNEAQ. The CDR3 sequence is 15 residues long. V was pared by 5 bases and J by 10 bases, with 21 bases between. The chain's CDR3 is CASSPSEQGTQPQHF. The CDR3 DNA follows: TGTGCCAGCAGCCCCTCCGAACAGGGCACTCAACCCCAGCATTTT.

J is TRBJ2-7 and V is TRBV29-1; D remains ambiguous. The CDR3 length is 11 residues. The germline V gene has CDR1 SQVTM and CDR2 ANQGSEA. The V end was cut by 6 bases, the J end by 2 bases, with 8 bases between. Here the CDR3 DNA reads TGCAGCGTGAGGCAGACCTACGAGCAGTACTTC. Encoded protein: CSVRQTYEQYF.